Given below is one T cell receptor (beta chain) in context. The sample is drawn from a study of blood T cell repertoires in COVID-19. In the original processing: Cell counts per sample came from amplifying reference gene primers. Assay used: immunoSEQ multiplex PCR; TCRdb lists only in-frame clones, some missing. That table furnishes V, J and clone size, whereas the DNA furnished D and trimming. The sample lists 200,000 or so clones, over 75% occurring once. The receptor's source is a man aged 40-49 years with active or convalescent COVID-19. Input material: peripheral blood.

CDR3 in amino acids: CASSLASGIGDEKLFF. In DNA form, the CDR3 reads TGCGCCAGCAGCTTGGCCTCAGGGATCGGTGATGAAAAACTGTTTTTT. The chain employs TRBV5-1 and TRBJ1-4; the D gene is possibly TRBD1 (5 bases). V dropped 0 bases and J dropped 6 bases, with 15 bases sitting between them. The CDR3 extends over 16 amino acids. Germline-derived CDR1 and CDR2 are SGHRS and YFSETQ.